Below are 31 T cell receptor beta chains sequenced from a single sample in a study of cytomegalovirus exposure and HLA in healthy donors. PCR employed 60 Vbeta and 13 Jbeta primers. Some clones are missing from TCRdb's copy, which holds only in-frame ones; the method was immunoSEQ multiplex PCR. The table lists 200,000 to 250,000 clones, around four fifths of them singletons. Sequencing was done on a sample of PBMCs. These receptors all stem from a middle-aged woman in good health and CMV-seronegative.

The genes are TRBV28 and TRBJ1-5, with TRBD1 matching over 7 bases. Trimming took 8 bases from V and 2 from J; bases not matched to a gene: 15. The CDR3 runs to 17 residues. Germline CDR1 MDHEN, CDR2 SYDVKM. CDR3 residues: CASYSEEGALGNQPQHF. In nucleotides, the CDR3 is TGTGCCAGCTACTCGGAGGAGGGGGCCTTAGGCAATCAGCCCCAGCATTTT.

The chain carries TRBV27 and TRBJ2-5, with 10 bases that match TRBD2. Germline V gene lookup returns CDR1 MNHEY and CDR2 SMNVEV (reference sequence). The CDR3 has 15 residues. V shed 5 bases, J shed 4 bases, and the junction held 7 bases outside the gene matches. CDR3 nucleotide sequence: TGTGCCAGCAGTAGGCGACTAGCGGGTGGAGAGACCCAGTACTTC. Amino acid sequence: CASSRRLAGGETQYF.

The chain is built from TRBV2 and TRBJ1-6; D is ambiguous. V shed 3 bases and J shed 15 bases, with 9 bases lying between them. This CDR3 is 11 amino acids long. Germline V CDR1 and CDR2: SNHLY, FYNNEI. DNA for the CDR3: TGTGCCAGCAGTGAGGAGGGCCACCTCCACTTT. Protein: CASSEEGHLHF.

The J gene is TRBJ2-3, the V gene TRBV19; the D is unclear. Germline V gene sequence: CDR1 LNHDA, CDR2 SQIVND (reference sequence). V was clipped by 1 base and J by 2 bases, with 10 bases between them. The CDR3 extends over 15 amino acids. The CDR3 DNA follows: TGTGCCAGTAGTATAGTAGCCGGGTTCACAGATACGCAGTATTTT. Protein: CASSIVAGFTDTQYF. The variable domain in full, completed from reference TRBV19 and TRBJ2-3, reads DGGITQSPKYLFRKEGQNVTLSCEQNLNHDAMYWYRQDPGQGLRLIYYSQIVNDFQKGDIAEGYSVSREKKESFPLTVTSAQKNPTAFYLCASSIVAGFTDTQYFGPGTRLTVL.

The rearrangement joins TRBV27 to TRBJ1-6; TRBD1 is a possible D gene (6 bases). Trimming took off 3 bases at V and 1 base at J, with 7 bases between the two ends. Germline values: CDR1 MNHEY, CDR2 SMNVEV (reference sequence). CDR3 length: 15 residues. CDR3 sequence: CASSLTGSYNSPLHF. CDR3 coding DNA: TGTGCCAGCAGTTTGACAGGATCCTATAATTCACCCCTCCACTTT.

The V and J genes are TRBV4-1 and TRBJ2-7; 9 bases line up with TRBD1. The CDR3 has 16 amino acids. Losses at the gene ends were 0 bases for V and 3 bases for J; bases not matched to a gene: 6. Germline-derived CDR1 and CDR2 are MGHRA and YSYEKL. In nucleotides, the CDR3 is TGCGCCAGCAGCCAAGAGGGAGGACAGGGGCGCTACGAGCAGTACTTC. It is translated as CASSQEGGQGRYEQYF.

This chain connects TRBV4-2 to TRBJ2-2, with 16 bases identical to TRBD2. CDR3 size: 17 residues. V was pared by 3 bases and J by 7 bases, with 5 bases of the junction left unmatched. Germline lookup yields CDR1 LGHNA and CDR2 YNFKEQ. CDR3 residues: CASSQGTSGGGVGELFF. DNA for the CDR3: TGTGCCAGCAGCCAGGGGACTAGCGGGGGGGGTGTCGGGGAGCTGTTTTTT.

The rearrangement links TRBV28 to TRBJ1-3; the match to TRBD1 covers 9 bases. This CDR3 has 17 amino acids. CDR1 MDHEN and CDR2 SYDVKM come from the germline V gene. J gave up 4 bases and V 1 base, and 8 bases lay outside the gene matches. In DNA form, the CDR3 reads TGTGCCAGCAGTTTATTGGGGACAGGGAGTAGGGGAAACACCATATATTTT. The encoded protein is CASSLLGTGSRGNTIYF.

This rearrangement joins TRBV6-6 to TRBJ1-2; 8 bases line up with TRBD1. The junction had 4 bases not matched to a gene; V was cut back by 6 bases and J by 7 bases. The length of the CDR3 is 12 residues. The V gene's germline CDR1 is MNHNY and CDR2 SVGAGI (reference sequence). CDR3 DNA: TGTGCCAGCAGCCAGGGGGCCGGTGGCTACACCTTC. This encodes CASSQGAGGYTF.

This chain connects TRBV6-6 to TRBJ1-4, with D perhaps matching TRBD1 (5 bases). CDR1 and CDR2 (germline): MNHNY, SVGAGI (reference sequence). The CDR3 loop spans 15 amino acids. Trimming removed 2 bases from V and 6 bases from J, with 13 bases in between. The CDR3 here is CASSYPGGGDEKLFF. As DNA, the CDR3 is TGTGCCAGCAGTTACCCGGGGGGAGGAGATGAAAAACTGTTTTTT.

The rearrangement uses TRBV10-1 and TRBJ1-1, with TRBD1 identical over 7 bases. Germline V lookup: CDR1 WNHNN, CDR2 SYGVQD (reference sequence). J gave up 4 bases and V 5 bases, and 4 bases lay outside the gene matches. The CDR3 totals 13 residues. CDR3 nucleotide sequence: TGCGCCAGCAGTTTCGGACAGGCCACTGAAGCTTTCTTT. It yields the protein CASSFGQATEAFF.

The J gene is TRBJ1-1, the V gene TRBV29-1, with 8 positions matching TRBD1. V lost 8 bases to trimming and J lost 1 base; unmatched junction nucleotides: 6. This CDR3 is 13 amino acids long. Germline CDR1 and CDR2: SQVTM and ANQGSEA. This chain's CDR3 is CSKGQGRNTEAFF. CDR3 bases: TGCAGCAAAGGACAGGGCCGGAACACTGAAGCTTTCTTT.

The V and J genes are TRBV19 and TRBJ1-2, with D perhaps TRBD1 (6 bases). This CDR3 contains 16 residues. Germline assignment: CDR1 LNHDA and CDR2 SQIVND (reference sequence). V lost 4 bases and J 2 bases, leaving 17 bases between the germline ends. The CDR3 spells CASSTPTGHANYGYTF. The CDR3 coding sequence is TGTGCCAGTAGTACCCCTACGGGACACGCGAACTATGGCTACACCTTC.

The gene calls are TRBV15 and TRBJ2-1; 7 bases match TRBD2. V lost 4 bases and J lost 7; bases outside the gene matches: 1. The CDR3 runs to 12 residues. Germline V gives CDR1 LNHNV, CDR2 YYDKDF (reference sequence). CDR3 residues: CATSMRGNEQFF. CDR3 coding DNA: TGTGCCACCAGCATGCGGGGGAATGAGCAGTTCTTC. Combining the CDR3 with reference TRBV15 and TRBJ2-1 gives the whole variable domain DAMVIQNPRYQVTQFGKPVTLSCSQTLNHNVMYWYQQKSSQAPKLLFHYYDKDFNNEADTPDNFQSRRPNTSFCFLDIRSPGLGDTAMYLCATSMRGNEQFFGPGTRLTVL.

The J gene is TRBJ2-1, the V gene TRBV6-1; the D gene is possibly TRBD1 (5 bases). V was trimmed by 8 bases and J by 2 bases, leaving 16 bases between them. Germline V gene sequence: CDR1 MNHNS, CDR2 SASEGT. This CDR3 contains 15 residues. The CDR3 bases are TGTGCCAGCCTTCAGACAGTAACTACCTACAATGAGCAGTTCTTC. It codes for CASLQTVTTYNEQFF.

V usage is TRBV30 and J usage is TRBJ1-2, with D perhaps TRBD1 (6 bases). Germline V CDR1 and CDR2: GTSNPN, SVGIG (reference sequence). This CDR3 is 12 amino acids long. The ends were cut back, 4 bases at V and 4 bases at J, with 10 bases in the middle. CDR3 region: CAWKDSPYGYTF. The CDR3 DNA follows: TGTGCCTGGAAGGACAGTCCCTATGGCTACACCTTC.

This clone has only a few counts. The chain carries TRBV7-6 and TRBJ2-1; TRBD2 aligns across 7 bases. With 5 bases clipped from V and 2 bases from J, the junction kept 12 bases outside the gene matches. Germline CDR1 SGHVS, CDR2 FNYEAQ. CDR3 length equals 17 residues. CDR3 in amino acids: CASSLLTVAGAYNEQFF. CDR3 DNA: TGTGCCAGCAGCCTACTGACGGTAGCGGGTGCCTACAATGAGCAGTTCTTC.

The chain uses TRBV15 and TRBJ2-1, with a weak D call TRBD1 (5 bases). CDR1 and CDR2 from the germline V gene are LNHNV and YYDKDF (reference sequence). The CDR3 is 19 amino acids. V was cut by 1 base and J by 6 bases, with 25 bases left in between. This chain's CDR3 is CATSRGWGTGSITINEQFF. The CDR3 DNA reads TGTGCCACCAGCAGAGGTTGGGGTACAGGTTCTATCACCATCAATGAGCAGTTCTTC.

The chain uses TRBV7-2 and TRBJ2-4; unclear D gene. Germline loops: CDR1 SGHTA, CDR2 FQGNSA. The length of the CDR3 is 14 residues. V was cut by 2 bases and J by 0 bases, with 5 bases left in between. This chain's CDR3 is CASSLLLAKNIQYF. CDR3 coding DNA: TGTGCCAGCAGCTTACTACTAGCCAAAAACATTCAGTACTTC.

This clone has just one count. The genes are TRBV19 and TRBJ2-7; a weak D match, TRBD1 (6 bases). CDR1 and CDR2 from the germline V gene are LNHDA and SQIVND (reference sequence). This CDR3 contains 14 residues. V gave up 5 bases and J gave up 1 base, with 12 bases separating them. The CDR3, as DNA: TGTGCCAGTAGTGAACAGGGAACATCCTACGAGCAGTACTTC. Its protein product is CASSEQGTSYEQYF.

This sequence joins TRBV13 and TRBJ2-7, with D maybe TRBD1 (6 bases). CDR3 length: 15 residues. The germline V gene has CDR1 PRHDT and CDR2 FYEKMQ (reference sequence). V was clipped by 5 bases and J by 2 bases, with 16 bases between them. The CDR3 is CASSKPGDGAYEQYF. CDR3 bases: TGTGCCAGCAGCAAACCAGGGGATGGAGCCTACGAGCAGTACTTC.

V is TRBV18 and J is TRBJ1-5; possibly TRBD1 for D (6 bases). Germline lookup yields CDR1 KGHSH and CDR2 LQKENI. V was clipped by 6 bases and J by 7 bases, with 19 bases between them. This CDR3 has 15 amino acids. CDR3 sequence (DNA): TGTGCCAGCTCCTCCAATCAGGGGCGAGAGCAGCCCCAGCATTTT. It encodes CASSSNQGREQPQHF.

This clone was seen once. The rearrangement links TRBV11-3 to TRBJ2-2, with 9 nucleotides matching TRBD2. V lost 6 bases, J lost 6 bases, and 5 bases stayed unmatched. The CDR3 totals 14 residues. Germline V CDR1 and CDR2: SGHNT, YENEEA. The DNA of the CDR3 is TGTGCCAGCAGACGGGCGGGGGGGGCCGGGGAGCTGTTTTTT. This sequence encodes CASRRAGGAGELFF.

The table lists this clone with a count of one. V gene TRBV7-8 combines with J gene TRBJ1-1, with 8 bases aligning to TRBD1. Germline CDR1 and CDR2: SGHVS and FQNEAQ. The J segment lost 0 bases and the V segment lost 5 bases, leaving 8 bases of the junction unmatched. This CDR3 has 16 amino acids. In DNA form, the CDR3 reads TGTGCCAGCAGCCCGGCCAGACAGGGGATGAACACTGAAGCTTTCTTT. It encodes CASSPARQGMNTEAFF.

This chain joins TRBV9 and TRBJ2-1; 10 bases line up with TRBD2. V trimming: 0 bases; J trimming: 5 bases; junction bases outside the gene matches: 2. Germline CDR1 reads SGDLS; CDR2 reads YYNGEE. The CDR3 has 15 amino acids. CDR3 protein: CASSVGTSGDNEQFF. Written as DNA, the CDR3 is TGTGCCAGCAGCGTAGGGACTAGCGGCGACAATGAGCAGTTCTTC.

The rearrangement links TRBV7-6 to TRBJ2-1; 12 nucleotides agree with TRBD2. Germline CDR1 is SGHVS and CDR2 is FNYEAQ. J was trimmed by 9 bases and V by 5 bases; bases with no gene match: 14. There are 17 residues in the CDR3. CDR3 DNA sequence: TGTGCCAGCAGCCCAACCTTCCTAGCGGGGGGGCTTGGTGAGCAGTTCTTC. It yields the protein CASSPTFLAGGLGEQFF.

The chain links TRBV9 to TRBJ1-4; D is perhaps TRBD1 (5 bases). The CDR3 extends over 13 amino acids. The V gene lost 3 bases and the J gene lost 7 bases, with 10 bases spanning the gap. Germline V gene data show CDR1 as SGDLS and CDR2 as YYNGEE. CDR3 amino acids: CASSGQLGEKLFF. Here the CDR3 DNA reads TGTGCCAGCAGCGGACAGCTGGGTGAAAAACTGTTTTTT.

The V call is TRBV5-1, the J call TRBJ1-2, with TRBD1 matching 8 bases. Trimming at V came to 4 bases and at J to 2 bases, leaving 4 bases not matched to a gene. This CDR3 has 14 amino acids. Germline V gene sequence: CDR1 SGHRS, CDR2 YFSETQ. The CDR3 is CASSMGDRNYGYTF. CDR3 sequence (DNA): TGCGCCAGCAGCATGGGGGACAGGAACTATGGCTACACCTTC.

The chain is built from TRBV11-1 and TRBJ2-3, with TRBD1 as a possible D gene (6 bases). CDR3 length: 15 amino acids. Germline CDR1 reads SGHAT; CDR2 reads FQDESV (reference sequence). The V gene lost 0 bases and the J gene lost 6 bases, with 13 bases spanning the gap. The DNA of the CDR3 is TGTGCCAGCAGCTTAGCCGCTACTAGGGGGGATACGCAGTATTTT. Translating it yields CASSLAATRGDTQYF.

The V and J genes are TRBV6-5 and TRBJ1-5, with TRBD1 matching 12 bases. Per the germline V gene, CDR1 is MNHEY and CDR2 is SVGAGI. The CDR3 length is 16 residues. The V and J ends lost 4 bases and 2 bases, in that order; junction bases with no gene match: 3. CDR3 loop: CASSSGTGGRNQPQHF. CDR3 coding DNA: TGTGCCAGCAGTTCCGGGACAGGGGGCCGCAATCAGCCCCAGCATTTT.

This rearrangement joins TRBV4-3 to TRBJ1-6; 9 bases are a match to TRBD1. This CDR3 spans 15 amino acids. The J segment lost 9 bases and the V segment lost 4 bases, leaving 7 bases of the junction unmatched. CDR1 and CDR2 (germline): LGHNA, YSLEER. CDR3 region: CASSPTGGLGSPLHF. Written as DNA, the CDR3 is TGCGCCAGCAGCCCGACAGGGGGATTAGGTTCACCCCTCCACTTT.